This T cell receptor (beta chain) was retrieved from a study of shared clonotypes between healthy human individuals. This CDR3 spans 10 amino acids. V shed 7 bases and J shed 8 bases, with 11 bases lying between them. The germline CDR1 and CDR2 sequences are SQVTM and ANQGSEA. Every donor, a Caucasian adult, lived in Nashville, Tennessee. Assay used: immunoSEQ multiplex PCR; TCRdb lists only in-frame clones, some missing. The sample lists around 700,000 clones; less than 80% were seen once. Input material: memory CD4+ T cells sorted from blood. Sample subset: CD45RA-negative fraction. This receptor was obtained from a woman aged 25 to 39 in good health. V gene TRBV29-1 combines with J gene TRBJ1-2; no definite D call. This CDR3 reads CSAQASGYTF. In DNA, the CDR3 is TGCAGCGCTCAGGCGTCGGGCTACACCTTC.